What follows is one T cell receptor beta chain and its context. The data are from a study of T cells after yellow fever vaccination. This CDR3 spans 13 amino acids. V shed 3 bases and J shed 5 bases, with 13 bases lying between them. Germline V CDR1 and CDR2: DFQATT, SNEGSKA (reference sequence). Via MiXCR, TCRdb re-called the 5' RACE reads, giving one row per CDR3 protein. This table has just under 600,000 distinct CDR3 sequences, about 13% appearing once. The sequencing here drew on PBMCs, taken on the day of the yellow fever booster vaccination. This clonotype was obtained from a man aged 25 to 45 who received the YFV17D yellow fever vaccine. The V gene is TRBV20-1, the J gene TRBJ1-1; D remains ambiguous. CDR3 loop: CSASQSGWTEAFF. The CDR3 DNA reads TGCAGTGCTAGTCAATCAGGTTGGACTGAAGCTTTCTTT.